This T cell receptor (beta chain) was identified in a study of blood T cell repertoires in COVID-19. Overall study: The samples span acute and convalescent COVID-19 from the United States, Italy and Spain. PBMCs, B-cell-depleted T cells, or T cells provided the cDNA or gDNA that made up the material.

This clone was seen a handful of times. The CDR3 has 15 residues. The germline CDR1 and CDR2 sequences are SGDLS and YYNGEE. V shed 0 bases, J shed 7 bases, and the junction held 6 bases outside the gene matches. Authors' methods: Nucleated cell number was recorded as an estimate derived from reference gene primer amplification. Libraries were prepared by immunoSEQ multiplex PCR; TCRdb keeps only in-frame clonotypes and omits some of them. V, J and clone size derive from that table, while D and trimming were established from the DNA sequence. Among about 110,000 clones listed, roughly 70% were seen once.

The source is a human donor with acute or convalescent COVID-19. The donor label of this sample is uncertain. The rearrangement links TRBV9 to TRBJ2-1; 8 positions match TRBD1. The material sequenced was peripheral blood. CDR3 loop: CASSVGAGGSNEQFF. The CDR3 coding sequence is TGTGCCAGCAGCGTAGGGGCAGGGGGCTCGAATGAGCAGTTCTTC.